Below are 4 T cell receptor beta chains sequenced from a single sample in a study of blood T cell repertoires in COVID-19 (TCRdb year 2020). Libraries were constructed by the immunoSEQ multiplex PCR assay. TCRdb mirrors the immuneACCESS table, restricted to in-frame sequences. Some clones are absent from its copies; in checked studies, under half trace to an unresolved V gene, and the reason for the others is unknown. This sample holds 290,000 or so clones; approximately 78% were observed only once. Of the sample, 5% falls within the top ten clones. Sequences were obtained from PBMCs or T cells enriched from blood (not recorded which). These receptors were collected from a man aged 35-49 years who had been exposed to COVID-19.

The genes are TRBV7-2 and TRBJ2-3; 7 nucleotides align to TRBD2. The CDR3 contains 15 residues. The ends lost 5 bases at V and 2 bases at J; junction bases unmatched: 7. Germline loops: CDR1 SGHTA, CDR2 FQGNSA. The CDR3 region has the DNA TGTGCCAGCAGCGAACGGGAGGACCCCACAGATACGCAGTATTTT. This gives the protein CASSEREDPTDTQYF.

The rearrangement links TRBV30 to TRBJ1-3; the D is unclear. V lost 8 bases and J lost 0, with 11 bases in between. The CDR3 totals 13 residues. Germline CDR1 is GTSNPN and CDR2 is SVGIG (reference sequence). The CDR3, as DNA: TGTGCCGCCGGCCGGAGCTCTGGAAACACCATATATTTT. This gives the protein CAAGRSSGNTIYF.

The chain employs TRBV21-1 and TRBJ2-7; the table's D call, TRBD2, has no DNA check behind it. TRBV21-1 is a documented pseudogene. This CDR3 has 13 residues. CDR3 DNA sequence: TGTGCCAGCAGCAACGGGGGGATCTACGAGCAGTACTTC. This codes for CASSNGGIYEQYF.

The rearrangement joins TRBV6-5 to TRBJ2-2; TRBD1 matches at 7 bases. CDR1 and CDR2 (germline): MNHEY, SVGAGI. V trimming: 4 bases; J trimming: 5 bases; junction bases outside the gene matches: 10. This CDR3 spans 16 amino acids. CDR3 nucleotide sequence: TGTGCCAGCAGTTGGGACCGGGACAGTCAAACCGGGGAGCTGTTTTTT. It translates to CASSWDRDSQTGELFF.